The clone carrying this TCR beta chain turned up a few times. Its antigen is undetermined. This entry comes from a study of T cell repertoires in cytomegalovirus infection. Study context: Recently identified HLA-C-restricted and well-studied HLA-B-restricted CMV epitopes were used. Matching HLA type, along with CMV infection, was indicated by public TCR beta signatures.

Study outcomes and limitations: In two of eight donors, the top clonotype was HLA-C-restricted CMV-specific. Summed public TCR beta family frequency identified CMV carriers bearing the relevant HLA.

Per germline, CDR1 SGHTA and CDR2 FQGNSA. V was pared by 2 bases and J by 7 bases, with 12 bases between. CDR3 size: 14 residues. TCRdb passed the reads through MiXCR, listing each CDR3 protein once. The sample holds tens of thousands of distinct CDR3 sequences, over 15% seen once. This receptor was identified in a human donor in good health (CMV status not recorded). Some clones in this sample may be carry-over from other donors' samples. The V call is TRBV7-2, the J call TRBJ1-5; D remains unclear. The sample was CD8+ T cells from cultured PBMCs, taken from culture after CMV antigen stimulation. The DNA of the CDR3 is TGTGCCAGCAGCTTATTAGGAATGGAACAGCCCCAGCATTTT. As protein: CASSLLGMEQPQHF.